The rows below give T cell receptor beta chains drawn from one sample of a study of cytomegalovirus exposure and HLA in healthy donors. The assay was immunoSEQ multiplex PCR, and TCRdb's table has in-frame clones only and misses some. The sample carries approximately 130,000 clones, about 9.2% recorded once. Sequencing was performed on PBMCs. These receptors were collected from a woman in her thirties or forties in good health and CMV-seropositive. Both conserved end residues are part of each CDR3. The order of the fields is J gene, clone size, D gene, V gene, CDR3 protein, CDR3 DNA. D genes are given only for firm matches. Size is omitted from some rows. Given values are once, few, many or a class for expanded clones.

j_call: TRBJ2-1
clone_size: few
d_call: TRBD2
v_call: TRBV2
cdr3_aa: CASSGTSEDEQFF
cdr3_nt: TGTGCCAGCAGTGGGACTAGCGAAGATGAGCAGTTCTTC

j_call: TRBJ1-5
clone_size: few
d_call: TRBD1
v_call: TRBV10-3
cdr3_aa: CAISGGQGGGQPQHF
cdr3_nt: TGTGCCATCAGTGGGGGACAGGGCGGAGGTCAGCCCCAGCATTTT

j_call: TRBJ1-2
clone_size: -
d_call: -
v_call: TRBV5-4
cdr3_aa: CASSRDFYGYTF
cdr3_nt: TGTGCCAGCAGTCGGGACTTCTATGGCTACACCTTC

j_call: TRBJ2-3
clone_size: -
d_call: -
v_call: TRBV18
cdr3_aa: CASSPIVTDTQYF
cdr3_nt: TGTGCCAGCTCACCAATCGTGACAGATACGCAGTATTTT

j_call: TRBJ1-6
clone_size: -
d_call: TRBD1
v_call: TRBV2
cdr3_aa: CASRGTGGSPLHF
cdr3_nt: TGTGCCAGCAGGGGGACAGGGGGTTCACCCCTCCACTTT

j_call: TRBJ1-2
clone_size: few
d_call: -
v_call: TRBV5-6
cdr3_aa: CASSLGYGGGNYGYTF
cdr3_nt: TGTGCCAGCAGCTTGGGGTATGGCGGTGGAAACTATGGCTACACCTTC

j_call: TRBJ2-3
clone_size: few
d_call: -
v_call: TRBV7-6
cdr3_aa: CASSLWAGRTDTQYF
cdr3_nt: TGTGCCAGCAGCTTATGGGCAGGGCGAACAGATACGCAGTATTTT

j_call: TRBJ2-7
clone_size: -
d_call: -
v_call: TRBV7-2
cdr3_aa: CASTQGGGEQYF
cdr3_nt: TGTGCCAGCACCCAGGGGGGAGGCGAGCAGTACTTC

j_call: TRBJ1-1
clone_size: once
d_call: -
v_call: TRBV7-9
cdr3_aa: CASSPFRDIGGGTEAFF
cdr3_nt: TGTGCCAGCAGCCCGTTTAGGGACATTGGCGGAGGCACTGAAGCTTTCTTT

j_call: TRBJ1-1
clone_size: few
d_call: -
v_call: TRBV5-1
cdr3_aa: CASSLGHSDTEAFF
cdr3_nt: TGCGCCAGCAGCTTGGGACACTCGGACACTGAAGCTTTCTTT

j_call: TRBJ2-1
clone_size: few
d_call: -
v_call: TRBV2
cdr3_aa: CASRQDSVYNEQFF
cdr3_nt: TGTGCCAGCAGGCAGGACAGCGTCTACAATGAGCAGTTCTTC

j_call: TRBJ2-2
clone_size: -
d_call: -
v_call: TRBV11-2
cdr3_aa: CASSLGQGLPGELFF
cdr3_nt: TGTGCCAGCAGCTTAGGTCAGGGGCTTCCCGGGGAGCTGTTTTTT

j_call: TRBJ1-2
clone_size: few
d_call: TRBD1
v_call: TRBV5-1
cdr3_aa: CASSLLLQGNGYTF
cdr3_nt: TGCGCCAGCAGCTTGTTGTTACAGGGGAATGGCTACACCTTC

j_call: TRBJ2-1
clone_size: few
d_call: TRBD1
v_call: TRBV6-5
cdr3_aa: CASRGTANNEQFF
cdr3_nt: TGTGCCAGCAGAGGGACAGCTAACAATGAGCAGTTCTTC

j_call: TRBJ2-2
clone_size: once
d_call: -
v_call: TRBV7-9
cdr3_aa: CASSGGYTGELFF
cdr3_nt: TGTGCCAGCAGCGGAGGATACACCGGGGAGCTGTTTTTT

j_call: TRBJ1-3
clone_size: few
d_call: TRBD1
v_call: TRBV5-1
cdr3_aa: CASSPGQTTGNTIYF
cdr3_nt: TGCGCCAGCAGTCCGGGACAGACGACTGGAAACACCATATATTTT

j_call: TRBJ2-7
clone_size: -
d_call: -
v_call: TRBV7-9
cdr3_aa: CASSSRLGGREQYF
cdr3_nt: TGTGCCAGCAGCTCAAGGTTGGGGGGGCGCGAGCAGTACTTC

j_call: TRBJ2-7
clone_size: few
d_call: -
v_call: TRBV19
cdr3_aa: CASSGLERGIYEQYF
cdr3_nt: TGTGCCAGTAGTGGCCTTGAAAGGGGCATCTACGAGCAGTACTTC

j_call: TRBJ2-2
clone_size: -
d_call: TRBD1
v_call: TRBV5-1
cdr3_aa: CASSLGDRGPTGELFF
cdr3_nt: TGCGCCAGCAGCTTGGGTGACAGGGGTCCGACCGGGGAGCTGTTTTTT

j_call: TRBJ1-2
clone_size: few
d_call: TRBD1
v_call: TRBV5-1
cdr3_aa: CASSLGQGGDGYTF
cdr3_nt: TGCGCCAGCAGCTTGGGACAGGGTGGGGATGGCTACACCTTC

j_call: TRBJ2-1
clone_size: few
d_call: -
v_call: TRBV6-5
cdr3_aa: CASSYRSGFGEQFF
cdr3_nt: TGTGCCAGCAGTTACCGATCAGGGTTCGGTGAGCAGTTCTTC

j_call: TRBJ2-1
clone_size: few
d_call: TRBD2
v_call: TRBV7-9
cdr3_aa: CASSSGLAGFSYNEQFF
cdr3_nt: TGTGCCAGCAGCTCCGGACTAGCGGGGTTCTCCTACAATGAGCAGTTCTTC

j_call: TRBJ1-5
clone_size: few
d_call: -
v_call: TRBV19
cdr3_aa: CASSMAGLGNQPQHF
cdr3_nt: TGTGCCAGTAGTATGGCAGGGTTAGGGAATCAGCCCCAGCATTTT

j_call: TRBJ2-7
clone_size: -
d_call: -
v_call: TRBV21-1
cdr3_aa: CASSTRDPGSYEQYF
cdr3_nt: TGTGCCAGCAGCACCCGGGATCCTGGCTCCTACGAGCAGTACTTC

j_call: TRBJ2-3
clone_size: -
d_call: TRBD2
v_call: TRBV18
cdr3_aa: CASSRASGGSTDTQYF
cdr3_nt: TGTGCCAGCTCACGTGCTAGCGGGGGATCGACAGATACGCAGTATTTT

j_call: TRBJ2-5
clone_size: few
d_call: TRBD2
v_call: TRBV11-2
cdr3_aa: CASSRKRAAGASLGTQYF
cdr3_nt: TGTGCCAGCAGCCGAAAAAGGGCAGCGGGGGCCTCCCTGGGAACCCAGTACTTC

j_call: TRBJ2-5
clone_size: few
d_call: -
v_call: TRBV7-3
cdr3_aa: CASSLSGGREETQYF
cdr3_nt: TGTGCCAGCAGCCTCTCCGGGGGGCGAGAAGAGACCCAGTACTTC